This entry features one T cell receptor (beta chain) sequence. Antigen unknown. This entry is derived from a study of cytomegalovirus exposure and HLA in healthy donors. Study as a whole: Earlier work reported approximately 110 million unique TCR beta sequences from 150 million to 200 million T cells. Findings of the study overall: The likely origin of a cluster of highly shared sequence variants was a sequencing artifact. Previously analyzed data showed that most TCR beta V segments were productive at a frequency of about 90% or about 30%.

CDR3 length equals 16 residues. CDR1 LNHDA and CDR2 SQIVND come from the germline V gene (reference sequence). Trimming shortened V by 6 bases and J by 0 bases, and 14 bases separated the two germline ends. Researchers ran the PCR with 60 Vbeta and 13 Jbeta primers. The repertoire was sequenced with immunoSEQ multiplex PCR; TCRdb's copy has only in-frame clones and lacks some. Among tens of thousands of clones, roughly two fifths were seen once, and the ten largest hold approximately 2%. The receptor was isolated from a woman aged 45 to 65 in good health and CMV-seronegative. What was sequenced was PBMCs. The chain joins TRBV19 to TRBJ1-4; D gene uncertain. The CDR3 reads CASRGRSLATNEKLFF. The CDR3 DNA is TGTGCCAGTAGGGGCAGGTCCTTGGCAACTAATGAAAAACTGTTTTTT.